These 26 T cell receptor beta chains were sequenced from one sample in a study of cytomegalovirus exposure and HLA in healthy donors. PCR employed 60 Vbeta and 13 Jbeta primers. Using immunoSEQ multiplex PCR, the repertoire was profiled, and TCRdb retains in-frame clones only, with some absent. The table includes about 170,000 clones, under 85% detected once. Source material: PBMCs. These receptor sequences come from a female donor in good health and CMV-seronegative.

V gene TRBV28 combines with J gene TRBJ1-5, with 7 bases that match TRBD1. CDR3 length: 14 amino acids. Germline CDR1 MDHEN, CDR2 SYDVKM. V lost 3 bases to trimming and J lost 4 bases; unmatched junction nucleotides: 3. In DNA form, the CDR3 reads TGTGCCAGCAGTTTGCACAGGGGAAATCAGCCCCAGCATTTT. It is translated as CASSLHRGNQPQHF. Based on the CDR3 plus reference TRBV28 and TRBJ1-5, the full variable domain is DVKVTQSSRYLVKRTGEKVFLECVQDMDHENMFWYRQDPGLGLRLIYFSYDVKMKEKGDIPEGYSVSREKKERFSLILESASTNQTSMYLCASSLHRGNQPQHFGDGTRLSIL.

V and J are TRBV5-8 and TRBJ1-6; D gene ambiguous. Trimming left V 1 base short and J 8 bases short, with 13 bases between. Germline-derived CDR1 and CDR2 are SGHTS and YDEGEE. The CDR3 has 15 residues. CDR3 loop: CASSLIEGADSPLHF. In nucleotides, the CDR3 is TGTGCCAGCAGCTTGATAGAGGGCGCGGATTCACCCCTCCACTTT.

This chain uses TRBV4-3 with TRBJ1-2; D is ambiguous. The CDR3 extends over 14 amino acids. Trimming took off 0 bases at V and 4 bases at J, with 9 bases between the two ends. CDR1 LGHNA and CDR2 YSLEER come from the germline V gene. CDR3 protein: CASSQDDGFYGYTF. CDR3 DNA sequence: TGCGCCAGCAGCCAAGATGATGGCTTCTATGGCTACACCTTC.

The chain joins TRBV29-1 to TRBJ2-2, with TRBD2 as a possible D gene (6 bases). Germline V gene sequence: CDR1 SQVTM, CDR2 ANQGSEA. The CDR3 consists of 13 residues. V was trimmed by 7 bases and J by 7 bases, leaving 16 bases between them. The CDR3 spells CSASGSLNGELFF. For the CDR3, the DNA is TGCAGCGCTTCCGGGAGCCTTAACGGGGAGCTGTTTTTT.

Here the CDR3 reads CAWRETGDYQPQHF. The CDR3 nucleotides are TGTGCCTGGAGGGAGACAGGGGACTATCAGCCCCAGCATTTT. The J gene is TRBJ1-5, the V gene TRBV30; 8 bases align to TRBD1. The trim removed 3 bases at V and 5 bases at J, leaving 6 bases unmatched. This CDR3 comprises 14 residues. CDR1 GTSNPN and CDR2 SVGIG come from the germline V gene (reference sequence).

The chain recombines TRBV7-8 with TRBJ2-7; 9 bases are a match to TRBD2. V trimming: 1 base; J trimming: 6 bases; junction bases outside the gene matches: 7. In germline, CDR1 is SGHVS, CDR2 FQNEAQ. The CDR3 consists of 15 residues. The CDR3 sequence is CASSLVSSGDGEQYF. The DNA for the CDR3 is TGTGCCAGCAGCTTAGTTTCTAGCGGGGATGGCGAGCAGTACTTC.

The CDR3 DNA is TGTGCCACCAGCAGTCAACGGACGGGAGGGCCCTACGAGCAGTACTTC. This sequence encodes CATSSQRTGGPYEQYF. V usage is TRBV15 and J usage is TRBJ2-5, with 8 bases lining up with TRBD2. The J call may be mistaken, given a closer DNA end match to TRBJ2-7. The CDR3 sequence is 16 residues long. CDR1 and CDR2 from the germline V gene are LNHNV and YYDKDF (reference sequence).

In this sample, this clone turned up once. The chain joins TRBV28 to TRBJ2-1; 8 bases are shared with TRBD1. The J segment lost 6 bases and the V segment lost 6 bases, leaving 7 bases of the junction unmatched. This CDR3 is 14 amino acids long. Germline V CDR1 and CDR2: MDHEN, SYDVKM. The CDR3 nucleotides are TGTGCCAGCAGCCCAGGGGGCGTAATCAATGAGCAGTTCTTC. Protein: CASSPGGVINEQFF. Drawing the rest from reference TRBV28 and TRBJ2-1, the complete variable domain is DVKVTQSSRYLVKRTGEKVFLECVQDMDHENMFWYRQDPGLGLRLIYFSYDVKMKEKGDIPEGYSVSREKKERFSLILESASTNQTSMYLCASSPGGVINEQFFGPGTRLTVL.

The J gene is TRBJ2-2, the V gene TRBV6-1; 7 bases line up with TRBD2. V lost 7 bases and J lost 5; bases outside the gene matches: 7. Germline V gene lookup returns CDR1 MNHNS and CDR2 SASEGT. The CDR3 totals 14 residues. The CDR3 DNA reads as TGTGCCAGCAAGGGACTAAGGGAAACCGGGGAGCTGTTTTTT. This sequence encodes CASKGLRETGELFF.

The chain combines TRBV5-1 with TRBJ2-7, with D perhaps TRBD2 (5 bases). The germline V gene encodes CDR1 SGHRS and CDR2 YFSETQ. V was trimmed by 6 bases and J by 3 bases, leaving 10 bases between them. The length of the CDR3 is 12 residues. The CDR3 loop reads CASNSADYEQYF. In DNA form, the CDR3 reads TGCGCCAGCAATAGCGCTGACTACGAGCAGTACTTC. Full variable domain (remainder filled in from reference TRBV5-1 and TRBJ2-7): KAGVTQTPRYLIKTRGQQVTLSCSPISGHRSVSWYQQTPGQGLQFLFEYFSETQRNKGNFPGRFSGRQFSNSRSEMNVSTLELGDSALYLCASNSADYEQYFGPGTRLTVT.

This chain uses TRBV18 with TRBJ1-2; 9 bases match TRBD1. V was clipped by 2 bases and J by 1 base; unmatched bases: 5. This CDR3 is 16 amino acids long. Germline lookup yields CDR1 KGHSH and CDR2 LQKENI. Written as DNA, the CDR3 is TGTGCCAGCTCACCAGGGACAGGGCGACTTAACTATGGCTACACCTTC. It codes for CASSPGTGRLNYGYTF.

The chain carries TRBV27 and TRBJ2-2; 9 bases fit TRBD2. With 2 bases clipped from V and 3 bases from J, the junction kept 10 bases outside the gene matches. The germline CDR1 and CDR2 sequences are MNHEY and SMNVEV (reference sequence). The CDR3 contains 18 residues. CDR3 protein: CASSLIAGVSRDTGELFF. The CDR3 DNA sequence: TGTGCCAGCAGTTTAATAGCGGGAGTGTCGCGCGACACCGGGGAGCTGTTTTTT.

This clone was recorded only once. The genes are TRBV28 and TRBJ1-2; D perhaps matches TRBD1 (6 bases). There are 15 residues in the CDR3. V shed 7 bases and J shed 2 bases, with 17 bases lying between them. Germline V gene sequence: CDR1 MDHEN, CDR2 SYDVKM. CDR3 sequence (DNA): TGTGCCAGCACCGGGGTAGGGGGAATAAACTATGGCTACACCTTC. Translated: CASTGVGGINYGYTF.

Worth noting for this clone: Other DNA sequences within the sample encode an identical CDR3. The chain carries TRBV15 and TRBJ1-1; no definite D call. The V and J ends lost 0 bases and 0 bases respectively, with 8 bases between them. CDR3 length: 15 amino acids. Germline-derived CDR1 and CDR2 are LNHNV and YYDKDF (reference sequence). In nucleotides, the CDR3 is TGTGCCACCAGCAGAGATAGAGGGCTGAACACTGAAGCTTTCTTT. This encodes CATSRDRGLNTEAFF.

This sequence joins TRBV9 and TRBJ2-1, with 11 bases fitting TRBD2. The CDR3 totals 15 residues. Germline V gene data show CDR1 as SGDLS and CDR2 as YYNGEE. The trim removed 4 bases at V and 8 bases at J, leaving 8 bases unmatched. The CDR3 reads CASSPTTSGDDEQFF. In DNA, the CDR3 is TGTGCCAGCAGCCCAACGACTAGCGGGGATGATGAGCAGTTCTTC. Variable domain in full (rest from reference TRBV9 and TRBJ2-1): DSGVTQTPKHLITATGQRVTLRCSPRSGDLSVYWYQQSLDQGLQFLIQYYNGEERAKGNILERFSAQQFPDLHSELNLSSLELGDSALYFCASSPTTSGDDEQFFGPGTRLTVL.

Many counts were recorded for this clone. The V gene is TRBV6-5, the J gene TRBJ1-1; the D gene is possibly TRBD1 (6 bases). This CDR3 region has 13 residues. In germline, CDR1 is MNHEY, CDR2 SVGAGI. V was clipped by 5 bases and J by 6 bases, with 13 bases between them. CDR3 DNA sequence: TGTGCCAGCAGTCACAGGGAAGAAGCTGAAGCTTTCTTT. It encodes CASSHREEAEAFF.

The J gene is TRBJ2-1, the V gene TRBV7-6; 14 bases align to TRBD2. The CDR3 spans 18 residues. The V and J ends lost 4 bases and 2 bases, in that order; junction bases with no gene match: 7. From germline, CDR1 is SGHVS and CDR2 FNYEAQ. The CDR3 DNA reads TGTGCCAGCAGCTCCCGACTAGCGGGGGGGCCCCCCTACAATGAGCAGTTCTTC. Amino acids: CASSSRLAGGPPYNEQFF. Based on the CDR3 plus reference TRBV7-6 and TRBJ2-1, the full variable domain is GAGVSQSPRYKVTKRGQDVALRCDPISGHVSLYWYRQALGQGPEFLTYFNYEAQQDKSGLPNDRFSAERPEGSISTLTIQRTEQRDSAMYRCASSSRLAGGPPYNEQFFGPGTRLTVL.

The chain uses TRBV6-5 and TRBJ2-5; 7 bases align to TRBD1. The CDR3 totals 13 residues. V gave up 4 bases and J gave up 3 bases; unmatched junction bases: 2. Germline V gene sequence: CDR1 MNHEY, CDR2 SVGAGI. CDR3 region: CASSSQGEETQYF. CDR3 bases: TGTGCCAGCAGTTCCCAGGGGGAAGAGACCCAGTACTTC.

The chain carries TRBV5-6 and TRBJ1-2; 8 nucleotides line up with TRBD1. Germline CDR1 reads SGHDT; CDR2 reads YYEEEE. J lost 2 bases, V lost 0 bases, and 6 bases had no gene match. This CDR3 contains 16 residues. CDR3 sequence reads: CASSLEAGGANYGYTF. The CDR3 nucleotides read TGTGCCAGCAGCTTGGAAGCAGGGGGCGCAAACTATGGCTACACCTTC.

This clone was seen once. This chain uses TRBV28 with TRBJ2-3; 11 bases are a match to TRBD2. V lost 3 bases to trimming and J lost 0 bases; unmatched junction nucleotides: 14. Germline V CDR1 and CDR2: MDHEN, SYDVKM. The CDR3 totals 20 residues. CDR3 in amino acids: CASSFPLAGGPKASTDTQYF. In nucleotides, the CDR3 is TGTGCCAGCAGTTTCCCTCTAGCGGGGGGACCTAAGGCTAGCACAGATACGCAGTATTTT.

The chain recombines TRBV21-1 with TRBJ1-1; the D segment call TRBD1 is taken from the table without a DNA check. TRBV21-1 corresponds to a pseudogene. This CDR3 has 12 amino acids. CDR3 nucleotide sequence: TGTGCCAGCAAGATGGGACATCCTGAAGCTTTCTTT. Its protein is CASKMGHPEAFF.

The chain couples TRBV11-2 to TRBJ1-4; 9 bases are a match to TRBD1. The V gene's germline CDR1 is SGHAT and CDR2 FQNNGV. The V gene end was trimmed by 5 bases and the J gene end by 10 bases; junction bases not matched to a gene: 11. The CDR3 contains 15 residues. The CDR3 spells CASSAPGQGDVKLFF. The CDR3 DNA reads as TGTGCCAGCAGCGCTCCGGGACAGGGCGACGTAAAACTGTTTTTT.

V is TRBV19 and J is TRBJ1-5; the D is unclear. CDR1 LNHDA and CDR2 SQIVND come from the germline V gene (reference sequence). Trimming left V 3 bases short and J 6 bases short, with 9 bases between. This CDR3 has 13 amino acids. Written as DNA, the CDR3 is TGTGCCAGTAGTATCCAGGCGGGTCAGCCCCAGCATTTT. It is translated as CASSIQAGQPQHF.

This clone showed up just once. The chain employs TRBV7-2 and TRBJ2-3, with 14 bases matching TRBD2. The CDR3 is 16 residues long. Trimming cost V 1 base and J 5 bases; bases outside gene matches: 2. Germline V gene lookup returns CDR1 SGHTA and CDR2 FQGNSA. The CDR3 region is CASSLGLAGGGDTQYF. The CDR3 DNA is TGTGCCAGCAGCTTAGGACTAGCGGGAGGGGGAGATACGCAGTATTTT.

The chain combines TRBV7-3 with TRBJ2-7; 8 bases align to TRBD2. CDR3 length: 16 residues. Germline V gives CDR1 SGHTA, CDR2 FQGTGA. Trimming at V came to 5 bases and at J to 1 base, leaving 10 bases not matched to a gene. CDR3 loop: CASSLRGGGISYEQYF. The CDR3 coding sequence is TGTGCCAGCAGCCTCCGGGGGGGAGGTATATCCTACGAGCAGTACTTC.

This chain links TRBV6-5 with TRBJ1-5, with a weak D call TRBD1 (5 bases). Looked up from germline, CDR1 is MNHEY and CDR2 is SVGAGI. The ends were cut back, 6 bases at V and 7 bases at J, with 19 bases in the middle. The CDR3 is made up of 15 amino acids. CDR3 protein: CASRPTGGIWQPQHF. Here the CDR3 DNA reads TGTGCCAGCAGACCCACGGGGGGGATTTGGCAGCCCCAGCATTTT.